This T cell receptor (beta chain) derives from a study of shared clonotypes between healthy human individuals. Donors comprised healthy HIV-negative adults lacking recent acute infections or vaccinations. Germline CDR1 is MDHEN and CDR2 is SYDVKM. CDR3 size: 14 residues. With 4 bases removed from V and 0 bases from J, the gap between germline ends came to 9 bases. Tens of thousands of T cell genomes (around 310 ng DNA) went into each PBMC replicate. The repertoire was sequenced with immunoSEQ multiplex PCR; TCRdb's copy has only in-frame clones and lacks some. Of approximately 510,000 clones in the sample, roughly 78% were seen once.

The source of this sequence is a woman in her forties in good health. Some clones in this sample may be carry-over from other donors' samples. The chain combines TRBV28 with TRBJ1-2; maybe TRBD1 (5 bases). The sample consisted of PBMCs. The CDR3 spells CASSSTETNYGYTF. For the CDR3, the DNA is TGTGCCAGCAGTTCGACAGAGACTAACTATGGCTACACCTTC.